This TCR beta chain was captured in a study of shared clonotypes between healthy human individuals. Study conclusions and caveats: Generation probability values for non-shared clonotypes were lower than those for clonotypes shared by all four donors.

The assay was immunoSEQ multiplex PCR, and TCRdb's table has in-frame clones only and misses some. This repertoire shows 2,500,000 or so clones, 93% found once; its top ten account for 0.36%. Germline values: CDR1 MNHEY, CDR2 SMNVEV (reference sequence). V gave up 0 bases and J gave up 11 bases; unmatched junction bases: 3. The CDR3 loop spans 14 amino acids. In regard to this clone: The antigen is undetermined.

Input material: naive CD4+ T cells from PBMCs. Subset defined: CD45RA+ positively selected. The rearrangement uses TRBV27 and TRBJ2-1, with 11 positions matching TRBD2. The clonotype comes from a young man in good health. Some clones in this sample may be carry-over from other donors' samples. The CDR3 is CASSLSLAGGKQFF. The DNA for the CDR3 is TGTGCCAGCAGTTTATCGTTAGCGGGGGGGAAGCAGTTCTTC.